The rows below give T cell receptor beta chains drawn from one sample of a study of tumor-infiltrating lymphocytes in primary liver carcinoma. TCRdb recomputed calls from the multiplex PCR reads with MiXCR, one row per CDR3 protein. The table shows 52,000 or so distinct CDR3 sequences, with around 82% occurring only once. Sequenced: liver tumor tissue from sampling region 5. The receptors stem from a man aged 40-55 years with primary liver carcinoma and hepatitis B virus infection. Each CDR3 is given with its conserved first and last residue. A D gene is named only where the DNA matches it firmly. For some rows the clone size is stated as once, few or many, or as a class when expanded; others skip it.

clone_size	v_call	j_call	d_call	cdr3_nt	cdr3_aa
NA	TRBV5-1	TRBJ2-7	NA	TGCGCCATCAGCCGCCGGGCCCAGACCTACGAGCAGTATTTC	CAISRRAQTYEQYF
NA	TRBV4-3	TRBJ2-5	TRBD2	TGCTCAAACAGCCAAGCGGCTAGCGGGAGGACTGGTGAGACCCAGTACTTC	CSNSQAASGRTGETQYF
NA	TRBV6-1	TRBJ2-1	NA	TGTACCAGCAGCGAGCGGAGAAACAATGAGCAGTCCTTC	CTSSERRNNEQSF
NA	TRBV11-1	TRBJ2-4	TRBD2	TGTGCTAGCTTTCCCGGTACTAGCGGAACCAAAAGCATTCAGTACTTC	CASFPGTSGTKSIQYF
NA	TRBV20-1	TRBJ2-1	TRBD2	TGCAGTGCGGCGGCCACTAGCGGGAGCCCCCTCAATGAGCAGTTCTTC	CSAAATSGSPLNEQFF
few	TRBV6-6	TRBJ2-7	NA	TGTGCCAGCAGTTACACCGGAAGCTCCTACGAGCAGTACTTC	CASSYTGSSYEQYF
few	TRBV18	TRBJ2-7	NA	TGTGCCAGCTCACCATCGGGCGGCGGCGAGCAGTACTTC	CASSPSGGGEQYF
NA	TRBV12-3/TRBV12-4	TRBJ1-5	NA	TGTGCCGGCAGAGAAGGGCCCGGGAGCAATCAGTCCCAGCATTTT	CAGREGPGSNQSQHF
NA	TRBV11-1	TRBJ1-6	NA	TGTGCTAGCAGCCGGACACTGGCTTCATCCCTCCAATTT	CASSRTLASSLQF
many	TRBV6-5	TRBJ2-7	NA	TGTGCCAGCAGGCTGACGACAGCTACCTACGAGCAGTACTTC	CASRLTTATYEQYF
NA	TRBV4-3	TRBJ2-3	NA	TGCGCCAGCAGCCAAGAAGGGGGGCGGGACAACGCAGATACGCAGTATTTT	CASSQEGGRDNADTQYF
NA	TRBV14	TRBJ1-1	TRBD1	TGTGCCAGCAGCCAGGTATTAGGAGGGGGCGTGGGAACTGAAGCTATCTTT	CASSQVLGGGVGTEAIF
many	TRBV6-1	TRBJ2-7	NA	TGTGCCAGCAGTGAAACTTACGACCTCGGGCAGTACTTC	CASSETYDLGQYF
NA	TRBV6-1	TRBJ1-4	NA	TGTGCCGGCAGTAAAATGGACACTAATGAAAAACTGTTTTTT	CAGSKMDTNEKLFF
NA	TRBV6-1	TRBJ2-2	NA	TGTGCCAGCGGAACACAGGGTAATTCGGCCGGGGAGCTGTATTTT	CASGTQGNSAGELYF
NA	TRBV6-1	TRBJ1-2	NA	TGTGCCAGCACCACAACGGCGGGGGACTATGTCTACACCTTC	CASTTTAGDYVYTF
NA	TRBV6-1	TRBJ2-3	NA	TGTGCCAGCAGTGATTCGGGTCAGGGGAATCAGCCCCAGTATTTT	CASSDSGQGNQPQYF
NA	TRBV7-9	TRBJ2-2	NA	TGTGTCAGCACCTCCCCAGGGACAACCAAGAACACCGGGGAGCTGCTTTTT	CVSTSPGTTKNTGELLF
NA	TRBV6-2/TRBV6-3	TRBJ2-5	TRBD2	TGTGCTAGCAGTTGGACTAGCGGGAATGGAGAGACCCAGTACTTC	CASSWTSGNGETQYF
NA	TRBV29-1	TRBJ2-2	TRBD1	TGCAGCGTTTCGGGACAGTGGTTCACCGGGGAGTTGTTTTTT	CSVSGQWFTGELFF
NA	TRBV30	TRBJ2-5	NA	TGCGCCTGTAGTAAGAGATCAGGGGAGACCCAGTACTTC	CACSKRSGETQYF
once	TRBV5-4	TRBJ2-7	NA	TGTGTCAGCTGCTCCCAAGGGTCGTCCTCCGAGCAGTACTTC	CVSCSQGSSSEQYF